One and the same sample provided the 31 T cell receptor beta chains below, sequenced in a study of PD-1 blockade in classical Hodgkin lymphoma. Repertoires were generated with immunoSEQ multiplex PCR, while TCRdb's copy carries only in-frame clones and drops some. The sample includes over 50,000 clones, approximately 70% of them seen just once. All trial patients relapsed after autologous stem cell transplantation. The material was peripheral blood mononuclear cells (PBMCs), obtained before the second cycle of nivolumab. Receptors were obtained from a human donor with classical Hodgkin lymphoma.

The V call is TRBV6-5, the J call TRBJ2-7, with 8 bases matching TRBD2. This CDR3 spans 14 amino acids. The junction had 4 bases not matched to a gene; V was cut back by 0 bases and J by 6 bases. The germline V gene encodes CDR1 MNHEY and CDR2 SVGAGI. In DNA, the CDR3 is TGTGCCAGCAGTTACTCGTCCCTAGCGGGCGAGCAGTACTTC. Its translation: CASSYSSLAGEQYF.

CDR3 sequence (DNA): TGTGCCAGCAGCCGACAGGGTTTGCTTAGTGAAGCTTTCTTT. It specifies CASSRQGLLSEAFF. The rearrangement uses TRBV6-5 and TRBJ1-1; 7 bases are shared with TRBD1. Losses at the gene ends were 6 bases for V and 7 bases for J; bases not matched to a gene: 11. Per the germline V gene, CDR1 is MNHEY and CDR2 is SVGAGI. This CDR3 is 14 amino acids long.

This clone was seen only a few times. The sample has other DNA sequences that encode this CDR3 too. The gene calls are TRBV18 and TRBJ1-1; no clear D gene. The length of the CDR3 is 13 residues. V was shortened by 4 bases and J by 0 bases, with 6 bases between the two germline ends. CDR1 and CDR2 from the germline V gene are KGHSH and LQKENI. The CDR3: CASSRPVNTEAFF. Here the CDR3 DNA reads TGTGCCAGCTCACGGCCAGTGAACACTGAAGCTTTCTTT.

With respect to this clone: This sample also contains other DNA sequences that code for the same CDR3. V is TRBV6-5 and J is TRBJ1-4; D unresolved. V was trimmed by 5 bases and J by 3 bases, leaving 13 bases between them. This CDR3 is built from 15 residues. Per the germline V gene, CDR1 is MNHEY and CDR2 is SVGAGI. The CDR3 nucleotides are TGTGCCAGCAGTCCCTCGGGAGGAGCTAATGAAAAACTGTTTTTT. Translated: CASSPSGGANEKLFF.

The CDR3 reads CASSLVAGGDEQFF. CDR3 nucleotide sequence: TGTGCCAGCAGCTTAGTTGCGGGAGGTGATGAGCAGTTCTTC. The chain uses TRBV7-9 and TRBJ2-1; 8 nucleotides line up with TRBD2. Germline V gene sequence: CDR1 SEHNR, CDR2 FQNEAQ (reference sequence). After removal of 1 base from V and 8 bases from J, the junction contained 4 bases not matched to a gene. The CDR3 consists of 14 residues.

The chain is built from TRBV9 and TRBJ2-6; 9 bases are shared with TRBD1. This CDR3 has 17 residues. V was clipped by 0 bases and J by 4 bases; unmatched bases: 5. Germline-derived CDR1 and CDR2 are SGDLS and YYNGEE. The DNA of the CDR3 is TGTGCCAGCAGCGTAGAAAGGGACAGGGTGGGGGCCAACGTCCTGACTTTC. Translating gives CASSVERDRVGANVLTF. Full variable domain (missing parts from reference TRBV9 and TRBJ2-6): DSGVTQTPKHLITATGQRVTLRCSPRSGDLSVYWYQQSLDQGLQFLIQYYNGEERAKGNILERFSAQQFPDLHSELNLSSLELGDSALYFCASSVERDRVGANVLTFGAGSRLTVL.

The genes are TRBV7-2 and TRBJ2-3; D uncertain. Per germline, CDR1 SGHTA and CDR2 FQGNSA. Trimming removed 7 bases from V and 0 bases from J, with 11 bases in between. This CDR3 contains 14 residues. CDR3 loop: CASTNWASTDTQYF. In DNA, the CDR3 is TGTGCCAGCACCAATTGGGCCAGCACAGATACGCAGTATTTT.

The chain has TRBV6-5 and TRBJ2-7; 8 bases map to TRBD1. The V and J ends lost 6 bases and 3 bases, in that order; junction bases with no gene match: 7. Germline V gene lookup returns CDR1 MNHEY and CDR2 SVGAGI. This CDR3 spans 14 amino acids. In DNA form, the CDR3 reads TGTGCCAGCAGCCCCAGGACAGGGAACTACGAGCAGTACTTC. This sequence encodes CASSPRTGNYEQYF.

The chain recombines TRBV28 with TRBJ2-7; maybe TRBD1 (6 bases). Trimming left V 6 bases short and J 5 bases short, with 14 bases between. This CDR3 is built from 13 residues. CDR1 MDHEN and CDR2 SYDVKM come from the germline V gene. The DNA for the CDR3 is TGTGCCAGCAGAACTACAGGGATCCACGAGCAGTACTTC. This codes for CASRTTGIHEQYF.

This chain uses TRBV18 with TRBJ1-1, with TRBD1 matching over 10 bases. Trimming removed 8 bases from V and 8 bases from J; junction bases left unmatched: 8. CDR1 KGHSH and CDR2 LQKENI come from the germline V gene. The CDR3 is made up of 13 amino acids. CDR3 loop: CASAPGTGVEAFF. CDR3 sequence (DNA): TGTGCCAGCGCCCCGGGGACAGGGGTAGAAGCTTTCTTT.

This clone showed up many times. Within the sample, other DNA sequences also encode this same CDR3. The chain employs TRBV6-5 and TRBJ1-2; 7 bases match TRBD1. V was pared by 5 bases and J by 4 bases, with 4 bases of the junction left unmatched. This CDR3 is built from 13 residues. Germline V gene data show CDR1 as MNHEY and CDR2 as SVGAGI. Here the CDR3 reads CASSQQGGYGYTF. In DNA, the CDR3 is TGTGCCAGCAGTCAGCAGGGGGGCTATGGCTACACCTTC.

About this clone itself: The sample has other DNA sequences that encode this CDR3 too. The chain employs TRBV19 and TRBJ2-7, with 9 bases that match TRBD2. The CDR3 spans 16 residues. With V trimmed by 0 bases and J by 3 bases, 6 bases remained unmatched. Germline V gene data show CDR1 as LNHDA and CDR2 as SQIVND (reference sequence). CDR3 nucleotides: TGTGCCAGTAGTATAGAGGAGACTAGCGGACTCTACGAGCAGTACTTC. Translating it yields CASSIEETSGLYEQYF.

This chain links TRBV6-5 with TRBJ2-7; TRBD1 matches at 9 bases. The CDR3 has 13 residues. Germline trimming cut 5 bases from V and 5 bases from J; bases unmatched to any gene: 4. Looked up from germline, CDR1 is MNHEY and CDR2 is SVGAGI. DNA for the CDR3: TGTGCCAGCAGTCGGACAGGGGCTGACGAGCAGTACTTC. Its translation is CASSRTGADEQYF.

The chain employs TRBV27 and TRBJ1-5; perhaps TRBD1 as D (5 bases). V was trimmed by 5 bases and J by 4 bases, leaving 12 bases between them. This CDR3 contains 14 residues. Germline V CDR1 and CDR2: MNHEY, SMNVEV (reference sequence). The CDR3 here is CASSPRDGNQPQHF. The CDR3 DNA reads as TGTGCCAGCAGTCCCCGGGACGGTAATCAGCCCCAGCATTTT.

The rearrangement links TRBV19 to TRBJ1-1; no clear D gene. The V end was cut by 6 bases, the J end by 3 bases, with 11 bases between. The CDR3 spans 13 residues. Per germline, CDR1 LNHDA and CDR2 SQIVND (reference sequence). CDR3 sequence (DNA): TGTGCCAGTAGCCCCTACGCAGACACTGAAGCTTTCTTT. This gives the protein CASSPYADTEAFF.

This clone was seen a few times. CDR3 residues: CASSPFTGGIYEQYF. Here the CDR3 DNA reads TGTGCCAGCAGTCCTTTCACGGGAGGTATCTACGAGCAGTACTTC. The gene calls are TRBV28 and TRBJ2-7; 7 bases line up with TRBD2. The CDR3 extends over 15 amino acids. CDR1 and CDR2 from the germline V gene are MDHEN and SYDVKM. J gave up 3 bases and V 5 bases, and 10 bases lay outside the gene matches. The variable domain in full, completed from reference TRBV28 and TRBJ2-7, reads DVKVTQSSRYLVKRTGEKVFLECVQDMDHENMFWYRQDPGLGLRLIYFSYDVKMKEKGDIPEGYSVSREKKERFSLILESASTNQTSMYLCASSPFTGGIYEQYFGPGTRLTVT.

The V gene is TRBV7-9, the J gene TRBJ2-7, with TRBD1 as a possible D gene (5 bases). Germline CDR1 and CDR2: SEHNR and FQNEAQ (reference sequence). The V end was cut by 9 bases, the J end by 2 bases, with 11 bases between. This CDR3 has 12 residues. The CDR3: CARTRAPYEQYF. The CDR3, as DNA: TGTGCCAGGACCAGGGCCCCCTACGAGCAGTACTTC.

This chain joins TRBV9 and TRBJ2-3, with 10 bases identical to TRBD2. CDR1 is SGDLS and CDR2 is YYNGEE in the germline V gene. The CDR3 totals 16 residues. V shed 3 bases and J 0 bases; nucleotides not matched to a gene: 4. The DNA for the CDR3 is TGTGCCAGCAGCGCCGGACTAGCGGCTAGCACAGATACGCAGTATTTT. The encoded protein is CASSAGLAASTDTQYF.

This chain uses TRBV19 with TRBJ1-1; D is unclear. The CDR3 runs 13 residues. With 8 bases removed from V and 4 bases from J, the gap between germline ends came to 14 bases. Germline CDR1 and CDR2: LNHDA and SQIVND (reference sequence). The CDR3 nucleotides are TGTGCCAGTGGACTTACTTTGACCACTGAAGCTTTCTTT. Encoded protein: CASGLTLTTEAFF. Based on the CDR3 plus reference TRBV19 and TRBJ1-1, the full variable domain is DGGITQSPKYLFRKEGQNVTLSCEQNLNHDAMYWYRQDPGQGLRLIYYSQIVNDFQKGDIAEGYSVSREKKESFPLTVTSAQKNPTAFYLCASGLTLTTEAFFGQGTRLTVV.

The chain recombines TRBV6-5 with TRBJ1-2, with D perhaps matching TRBD1 (6 bases). Trimming took off 4 bases at V and 6 bases at J, with 12 bases between the two ends. CDR1 and CDR2 from the germline V gene are MNHEY and SVGAGI. The CDR3 sequence is 13 residues long. CDR3 protein: CASSFLQGHGYTF. In nucleotides, the CDR3 is TGTGCCAGCAGTTTCCTCCAGGGGCATGGCTACACCTTC.

The chain couples TRBV9 to TRBJ2-2, with no clear D. The CDR3 totals 12 residues. Looked up from germline, CDR1 is SGDLS and CDR2 is YYNGEE. With 0 bases removed from V and 7 bases from J, the gap between germline ends came to 4 bases. This CDR3 reads CASSVDVGELFF. CDR3 DNA: TGTGCCAGCAGCGTAGATGTCGGGGAGCTGTTTTTT. Supplemented by reference TRBV9 and TRBJ2-2, the full variable domain reads DSGVTQTPKHLITATGQRVTLRCSPRSGDLSVYWYQQSLDQGLQFLIQYYNGEERAKGNILERFSAQQFPDLHSELNLSSLELGDSALYFCASSVDVGELFFGEGSRLTVL.

This clone was picked up one time. The J gene is TRBJ2-7, the V gene TRBV4-1, with 7 bases identical to TRBD2. Unmatched junction bases numbered 14, after V lost 5 bases and J lost 4 bases. The germline V gene has CDR1 MGHRA and CDR2 YSYEKL. The CDR3 is 16 residues long. The CDR3 spells CASSVRPVWEGYEQYF. CDR3 sequence (DNA): TGCGCCAGCAGCGTACGGCCTGTATGGGAGGGTTACGAGCAGTACTTC.

V gene TRBV30 combines with J gene TRBJ2-1, with 9 bases identical to TRBD2. CDR1 is GTSNPN and CDR2 is SVGIG in the germline V gene (reference sequence). The CDR3 is made up of 13 amino acids. Written as DNA, the CDR3 is TGTGGGCGGGAGGGCCCCGGGCGCAATGAGCAGTTCTTC. As protein: CGREGPGRNEQFF.

The CDR3 loop reads CASSVGGWNIQYF. The CDR3 nucleotides read TGTGCCAGCAGCGTAGGGGGTTGGAACATTCAGTACTTC. J is TRBJ2-4 and V is TRBV9; D is undetermined. Germline V gene data show CDR1 as SGDLS and CDR2 as YYNGEE. The CDR3 is 13 residues long. With 0 bases removed from V and 7 bases from J, the gap between germline ends came to 8 bases. The complete variable domain, with remaining parts taken from reference TRBV9 and TRBJ2-4, reads DSGVTQTPKHLITATGQRVTLRCSPRSGDLSVYWYQQSLDQGLQFLIQYYNGEERAKGNILERFSAQQFPDLHSELNLSSLELGDSALYFCASSVGGWNIQYFGAGTRLSVL.

The chain couples TRBV11-3 to TRBJ2-1, with TRBD2 as a possible D gene (6 bases). Trimming took 6 bases from V and 5 from J, leaving 17 bases between them. The CDR3 spans 15 residues. The V gene's germline CDR1 is SGHNT and CDR2 YENEEA. Here the CDR3 reads CASSKPGVADNEQFF. DNA for the CDR3: TGTGCCAGCAGTAAGCCGGGGGTTGCTGACAATGAGCAGTTCTTC.

This clone was observed a few times. V and J are TRBV5-1 and TRBJ2-7; 11 positions agree with TRBD2. The CDR3 covers 15 residues. Germline V CDR1 and CDR2: SGHRS, YFSETQ. Trimming at V came to 1 base and at J to 5 bases, leaving 5 bases not matched to a gene. The CDR3: CASSLTSGSGDEQYF. The CDR3 DNA reads as TGCGCCAGCAGCTTGACTAGCGGGAGTGGGGACGAGCAGTACTTC.

The chain has TRBV9 and TRBJ2-7, with 7 bases matching TRBD1. V lost 4 bases to trimming and J lost 2 bases; unmatched junction nucleotides: 6. CDR3 length: 14 residues. CDR1 is SGDLS and CDR2 is YYNGEE in the germline V gene. This CDR3 is CASSPPDRTYEQYF. The CDR3 DNA reads as TGTGCCAGCAGCCCTCCGGACAGGACCTACGAGCAGTACTTC. The complete variable domain, with remaining parts taken from reference TRBV9 and TRBJ2-7, reads DSGVTQTPKHLITATGQRVTLRCSPRSGDLSVYWYQQSLDQGLQFLIQYYNGEERAKGNILERFSAQQFPDLHSELNLSSLELGDSALYFCASSPPDRTYEQYFGPGTRLTVT.

On this clone itself: Other DNA sequences in this sample translate to the same CDR3. This sequence joins TRBV9 and TRBJ2-3; D gene ambiguous. CDR3 length: 14 amino acids. The germline gives CDR1 SGDLS, CDR2 YYNGEE. Trimming took 4 bases from V and 3 from J, leaving 12 bases between them. CDR3 loop: CASSPRSRTDTQYF. The CDR3 DNA sequence: TGTGCCAGCAGCCCACGTTCCAGGACAGATACGCAGTATTTT.

The table lists this clone with a few counts. The V and J genes are TRBV9 and TRBJ2-1; D possibly corresponds to TRBD2 (6 bases). V shed 4 bases and J shed 0 bases, with 11 bases lying between them. This CDR3 region has 15 residues. Germline lookup yields CDR1 SGDLS and CDR2 YYNGEE. The CDR3 DNA is TGTGCCAGCAGCCCCGGGAGTTCCTCCTACAATGAGCAGTTCTTC. Translation gives CASSPGSSSYNEQFF. Complete variable domain (other parts from reference TRBV9 and TRBJ2-1): DSGVTQTPKHLITATGQRVTLRCSPRSGDLSVYWYQQSLDQGLQFLIQYYNGEERAKGNILERFSAQQFPDLHSELNLSSLELGDSALYFCASSPGSSSYNEQFFGPGTRLTVL.

The V call is TRBV7-2, the J call TRBJ1-4; D unresolved. Trimming stripped 5 bases from V and 7 bases from J, with 17 bases between. Germline CDR1 is SGHTA and CDR2 is FQGNSA. The CDR3 runs 15 residues. CDR3 in DNA: TGTGCCAGCAGCCCGGGAGGCCTTACGTTTGAAAAACTGTTTTTT. Translation gives CASSPGGLTFEKLFF.

Only a few counts were recorded for this clone. This chain connects TRBV6-1 to TRBJ1-5; TRBD1 matches at 8 bases. This CDR3 contains 15 residues. J gave up 1 base and V 6 bases, and 5 bases lay outside the gene matches. Germline V CDR1 and CDR2: MNHNS, SASEGT. The CDR3 sequence: CASRDRGSSNQPQHF. The CDR3 nucleotides are TGTGCCAGCAGAGACAGGGGATCGAGCAATCAGCCCCAGCATTTT.